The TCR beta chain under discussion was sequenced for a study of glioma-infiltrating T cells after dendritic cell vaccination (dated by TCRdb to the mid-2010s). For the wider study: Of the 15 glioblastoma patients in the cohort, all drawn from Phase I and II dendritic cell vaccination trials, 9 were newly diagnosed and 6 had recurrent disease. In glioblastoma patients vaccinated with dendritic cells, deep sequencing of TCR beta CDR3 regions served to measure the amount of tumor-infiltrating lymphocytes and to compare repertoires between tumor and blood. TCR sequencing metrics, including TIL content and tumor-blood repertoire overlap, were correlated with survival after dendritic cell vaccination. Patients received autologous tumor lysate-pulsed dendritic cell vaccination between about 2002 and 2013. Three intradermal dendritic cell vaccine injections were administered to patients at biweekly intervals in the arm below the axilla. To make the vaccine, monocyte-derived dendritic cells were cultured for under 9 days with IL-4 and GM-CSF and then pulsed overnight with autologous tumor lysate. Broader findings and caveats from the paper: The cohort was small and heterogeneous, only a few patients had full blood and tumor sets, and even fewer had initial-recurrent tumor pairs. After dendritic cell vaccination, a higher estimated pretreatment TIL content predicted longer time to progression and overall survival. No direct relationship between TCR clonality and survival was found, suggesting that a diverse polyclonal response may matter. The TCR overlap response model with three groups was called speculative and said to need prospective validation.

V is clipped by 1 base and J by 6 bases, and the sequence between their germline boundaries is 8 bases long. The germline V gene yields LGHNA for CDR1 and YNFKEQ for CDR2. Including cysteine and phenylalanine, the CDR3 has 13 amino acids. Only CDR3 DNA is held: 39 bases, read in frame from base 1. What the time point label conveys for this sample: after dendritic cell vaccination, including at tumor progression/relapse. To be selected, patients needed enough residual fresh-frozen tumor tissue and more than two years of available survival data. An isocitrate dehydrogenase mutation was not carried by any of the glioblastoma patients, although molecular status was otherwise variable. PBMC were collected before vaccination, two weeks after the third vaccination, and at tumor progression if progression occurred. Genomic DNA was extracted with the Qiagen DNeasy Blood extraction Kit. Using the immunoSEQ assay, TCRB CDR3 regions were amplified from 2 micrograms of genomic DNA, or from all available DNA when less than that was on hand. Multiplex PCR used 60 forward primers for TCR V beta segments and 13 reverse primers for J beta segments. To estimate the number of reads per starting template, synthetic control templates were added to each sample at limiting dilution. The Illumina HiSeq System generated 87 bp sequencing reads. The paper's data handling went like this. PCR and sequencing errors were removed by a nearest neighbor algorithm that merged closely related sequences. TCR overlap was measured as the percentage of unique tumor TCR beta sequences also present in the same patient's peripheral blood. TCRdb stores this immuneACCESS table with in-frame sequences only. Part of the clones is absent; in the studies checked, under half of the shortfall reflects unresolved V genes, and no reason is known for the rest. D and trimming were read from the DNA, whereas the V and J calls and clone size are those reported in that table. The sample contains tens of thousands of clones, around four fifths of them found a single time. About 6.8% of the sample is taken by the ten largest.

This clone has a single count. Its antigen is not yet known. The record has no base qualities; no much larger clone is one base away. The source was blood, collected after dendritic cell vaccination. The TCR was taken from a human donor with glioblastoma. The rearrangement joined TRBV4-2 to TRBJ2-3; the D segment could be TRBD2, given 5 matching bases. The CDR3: CASSQGGGDTQYF. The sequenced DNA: TGTGCCAGCAGCCAAGGAGGCGGGGATACGCAGTATTTT.